The subject of this entry is one T cell receptor (beta chain). This entry comes from a study of blood T cell repertoires in COVID-19. Study summary: Whether acute or convalescent, the COVID-19 samples came from the United States, Italy and Spain. PBMCs, B-cell-depleted T cells, or T cells provided the cDNA or gDNA that made up the material.

From germline, CDR1 is LNHDA and CDR2 SQIVND (reference sequence). Unmatched junction bases numbered 13, after V lost 6 bases and J lost 0 bases. This CDR3 comprises 17 residues. Per the original methods: Estimates of nucleated cell counts were drawn from the amplification of reference gene primers. Sequencing was performed with immunoSEQ multiplex PCR; in TCRdb, only in-frame clones are kept and a portion is missing. V and J calls and clone size are as listed in that table; D and trimming were resolved from the DNA. The sample lists 110,000 or so clones; more than 65% were seen once. What was sequenced was peripheral blood. This chain uses TRBV19 with TRBJ2-7; 8 nucleotides agree with TRBD1. The receptor comes from a woman of 80 years or more with active or convalescent COVID-19. DNA of the CDR3: TGTGCCAGTAGCAGAAACTCGGGACAGGTCAGCTCCTACGAGCAGTACTTC. It is translated as CASSRNSGQVSSYEQYF.